This note documents a single T cell receptor beta chain sequence. The antigen is unknown. A junction end diverges from the germline sequence, so it may reflect a read error. The data derive from a study of cytomegalovirus exposure and HLA in healthy donors. CDR3 length: 15 amino acids. CDR1 is SGHRS, CDR2 YFSETQ, per germline. Clones were sequenced by immunoSEQ multiplex PCR, and TCRdb holds only the in-frame ones, with some missing. Seen here are 71,000 or so clones, roughly 95% observed once, and the top ten hold about 3.6%. General observations from the study: Subsequent analysis revealed that first-cohort TCR clusters tended to co-occur in the 130 or so validation repertoires. The listing of roughly 160 TCR beta chains classed them as cytomegalovirus-associated.

This clonotype originated in a woman between 18 and 30 years old in good health and CMV-seropositive. Sequences were obtained from PBMCs. The chain recombines TRBV5-1 with TRBJ2-7; tentatively, D is TRBD1 (6 bases). In nucleotides, the CDR3 is TGCGCCAGCAGTCAGTCACAGGGACGTTCCTACGGGCAGTACTTC. Its protein is CASSQSQGRSYGQYF.